This is a list of T cell receptor beta chains from one sample in a study of blood T cell repertoires in COVID-19. Data came from immunoSEQ multiplex PCR; TCRdb stores just in-frame clones and leaves some out. This table holds 60,000 or so clones, around 74% found once. Sequencing was done on a sample of peripheral blood. Receptors originate from an elderly woman with acute or convalescent COVID-19. CDR3s include the opening cysteine and the closing phenylalanine or tryptophan. The D gene is left open where the match is weak. Size is omitted from some rows. Given values are once, few, many or a class for expanded clones.

>TRBV29-1|TRBJ2-7|NA|TRBD2
CSALAYEQYF
TGCAGCGCACTAGCGTACGAGCAGTACTTC
>TRBV5-1|TRBJ1-3|NA|NA
CASSLGQQSSGNTIYF
TGCGCCAGCAGCTTGGGCCAACAAAGCTCTGGAAACACCATATATTTT
>TRBV19|TRBJ1-1|few|NA
CASKTPGNTEAFF
TGTGCCAGCAAAACACCAGGGAACACTGAAGCTTTCTTT
>TRBV30|TRBJ2-4|NA|TRBD1
CAWSETGVVKNIQYF
TGTGCCTGGAGTGAGACAGGGGTGGTCAAAAACATTCAGTACTTC
>TRBV7-2|TRBJ1-4|NA|NA
CASSLGPTTNEKLFF
TGTGCCAGCAGCTTAGGTCCTACAACTAATGAAAAACTGTTTTTT
>TRBV5-1|TRBJ2-2|NA|TRBD1
CASSPRGHGTGELFF
TGCGCCAGCAGCCCGAGGGGGCACGGCACCGGGGAGCTGTTTTTT
>TRBV19|TRBJ2-3|NA|TRBD1
CASRRTGGGDTQYF
TGTGCCAGTAGGAGGACAGGGGGCGGGGATACGCAGTATTTT
>TRBV12-3/TRBV12-4|TRBJ2-7|NA|NA
CASILWPSYEQYF
TGTGCCAGCATCCTGTGGCCTTCCTACGAGCAGTACTTC
>TRBV27|TRBJ2-1|NA|TRBD2
CASSFRSSGSGDNEQFF
TGTGCCAGCAGTTTTCGGAGTAGCGGGAGTGGGGACAATGAGCAGTTCTTC
>TRBV28|TRBJ1-3|NA|TRBD1
CASSFSGQIGNTIYF
TGTGCCAGCAGTTTCTCGGGACAGATCGGAAACACCATATATTTT